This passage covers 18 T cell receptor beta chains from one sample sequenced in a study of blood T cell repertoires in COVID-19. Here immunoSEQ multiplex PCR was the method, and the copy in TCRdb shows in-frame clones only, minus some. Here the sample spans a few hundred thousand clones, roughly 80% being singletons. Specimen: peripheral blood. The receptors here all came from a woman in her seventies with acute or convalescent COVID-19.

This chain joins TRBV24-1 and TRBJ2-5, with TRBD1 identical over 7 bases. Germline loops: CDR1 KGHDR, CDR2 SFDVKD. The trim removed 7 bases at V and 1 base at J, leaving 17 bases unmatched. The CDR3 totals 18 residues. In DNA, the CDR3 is TGTGCCACCAGCGGACCCCACGCGGACAGGCCCAGCCAAGAGACCCAGTACTTC. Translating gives CATSGPHADRPSQETQYF.

CDR3 sequence reads: CASGSTVSGNTIYF. CDR3 bases: TGTGCCAGCGGTTCGACAGTCTCTGGAAACACCATATATTTT. The rearrangement links TRBV6-5 to TRBJ1-3; TRBD1 is a possible D gene (5 bases). The CDR3 sequence is 14 residues long. Germline CDR1 and CDR2: MNHEY and SVGAGI. V lost 8 bases and J 0 bases, leaving 11 bases between the germline ends.

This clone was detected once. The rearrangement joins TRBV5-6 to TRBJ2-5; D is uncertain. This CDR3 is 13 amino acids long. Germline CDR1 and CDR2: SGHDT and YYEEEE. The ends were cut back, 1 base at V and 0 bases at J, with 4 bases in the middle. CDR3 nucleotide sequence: TGTGCCAGCAGCTTGACGGACCAAGAGACCCAGTACTTC. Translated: CASSLTDQETQYF.

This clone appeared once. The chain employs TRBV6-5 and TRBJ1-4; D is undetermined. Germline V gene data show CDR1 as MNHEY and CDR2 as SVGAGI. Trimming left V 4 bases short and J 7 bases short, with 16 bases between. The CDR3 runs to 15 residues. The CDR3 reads CASSSRMGAREKLFF. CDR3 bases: TGTGCCAGCAGTTCGCGAATGGGCGCGCGTGAAAAACTGTTTTTT.

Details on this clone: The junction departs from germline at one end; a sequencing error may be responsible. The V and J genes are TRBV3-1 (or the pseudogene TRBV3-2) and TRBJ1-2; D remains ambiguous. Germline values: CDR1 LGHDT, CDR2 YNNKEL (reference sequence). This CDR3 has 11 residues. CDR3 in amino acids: CASSQPRQKHF. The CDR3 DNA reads TGTGCCAGCAGCCAACCCCGACAAAAACACTTC.

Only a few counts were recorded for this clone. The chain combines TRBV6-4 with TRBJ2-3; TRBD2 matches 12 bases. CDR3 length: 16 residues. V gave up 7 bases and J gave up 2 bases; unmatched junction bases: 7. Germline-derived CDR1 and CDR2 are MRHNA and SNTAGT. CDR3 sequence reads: CASTRLAGAFTDTQYF. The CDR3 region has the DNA TGTGCCAGCACCCGACTAGCGGGGGCCTTCACAGATACGCAGTATTTT.

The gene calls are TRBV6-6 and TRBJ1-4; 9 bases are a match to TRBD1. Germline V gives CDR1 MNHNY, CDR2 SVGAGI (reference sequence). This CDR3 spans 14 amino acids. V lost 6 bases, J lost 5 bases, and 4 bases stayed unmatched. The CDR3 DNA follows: TGTGCCAGCAGAACGACAGGGGGAAATGAAAAACTGTTTTTT. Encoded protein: CASRTTGGNEKLFF.

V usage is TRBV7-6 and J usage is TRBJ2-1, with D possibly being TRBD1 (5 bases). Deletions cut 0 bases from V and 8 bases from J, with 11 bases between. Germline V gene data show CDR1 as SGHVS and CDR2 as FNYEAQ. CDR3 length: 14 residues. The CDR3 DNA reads TGTGCCAGCAGCTTAGCGCAGGGAACCCATGAGCAGTTCTTC. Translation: CASSLAQGTHEQFF. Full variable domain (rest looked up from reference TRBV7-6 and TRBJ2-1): GAGVSQSPRYKVTKRGQDVALRCDPISGHVSLYWYRQALGQGPEFLTYFNYEAQQDKSGLPNDRFSAERPEGSISTLTIQRTEQRDSAMYRCASSLAQGTHEQFFGPGTRLTVL.

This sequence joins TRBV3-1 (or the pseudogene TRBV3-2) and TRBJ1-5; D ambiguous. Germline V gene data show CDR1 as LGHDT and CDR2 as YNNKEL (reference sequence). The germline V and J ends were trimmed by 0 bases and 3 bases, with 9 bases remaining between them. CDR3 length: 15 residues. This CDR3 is CASSQDRTANQPQHF. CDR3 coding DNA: TGTGCCAGCAGCCAAGATAGAACAGCCAATCAGCCCCAGCATTTT.

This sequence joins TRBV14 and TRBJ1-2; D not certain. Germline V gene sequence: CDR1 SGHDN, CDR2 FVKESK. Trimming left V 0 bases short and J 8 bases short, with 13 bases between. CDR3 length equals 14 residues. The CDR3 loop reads CASSQDAGIWGYTF. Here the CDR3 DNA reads TGTGCCAGCAGCCAAGATGCGGGTATTTGGGGCTACACCTTC.

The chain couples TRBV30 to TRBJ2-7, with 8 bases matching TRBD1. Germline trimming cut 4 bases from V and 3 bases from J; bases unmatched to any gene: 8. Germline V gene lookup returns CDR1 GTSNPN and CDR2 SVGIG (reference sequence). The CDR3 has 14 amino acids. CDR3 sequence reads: CAWTPGGWRYEQYF. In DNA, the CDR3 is TGTGCCTGGACTCCAGGGGGCTGGCGCTACGAGCAGTACTTC.

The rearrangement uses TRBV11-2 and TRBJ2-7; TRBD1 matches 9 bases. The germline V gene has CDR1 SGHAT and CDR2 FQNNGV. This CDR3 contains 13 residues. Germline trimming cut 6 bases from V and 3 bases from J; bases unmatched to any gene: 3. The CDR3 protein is CASSGQGYYEQYF. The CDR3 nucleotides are TGTGCCAGCAGTGGACAGGGGTACTACGAGCAGTACTTC.

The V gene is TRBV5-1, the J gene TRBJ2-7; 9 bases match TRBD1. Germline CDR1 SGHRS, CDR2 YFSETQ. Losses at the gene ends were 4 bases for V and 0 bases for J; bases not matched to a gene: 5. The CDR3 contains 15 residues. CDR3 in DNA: TGCGCCAGCAGCCAAGGGACAGGGAGCTCCTACGAGCAGTACTTC. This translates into CASSQGTGSSYEQYF.

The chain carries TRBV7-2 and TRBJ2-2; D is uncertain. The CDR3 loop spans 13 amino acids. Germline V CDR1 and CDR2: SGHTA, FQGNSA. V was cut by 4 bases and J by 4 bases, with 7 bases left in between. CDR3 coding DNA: TGTGCCAGCAGCTCCTCTTTCACCGGGGAGCTGTTTTTT. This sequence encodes CASSSSFTGELFF.

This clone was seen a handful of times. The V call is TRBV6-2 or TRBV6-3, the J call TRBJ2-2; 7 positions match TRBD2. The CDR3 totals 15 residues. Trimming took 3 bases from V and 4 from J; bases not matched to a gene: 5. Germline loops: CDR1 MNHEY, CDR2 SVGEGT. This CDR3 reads CASSYPQRGTGELFF. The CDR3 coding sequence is TGTGCCAGCAGTTATCCCCAGCGGGGCACCGGGGAGCTGTTTTTT.

CDR3 nucleotide sequence: TGTGCCAGCAGCGTAGACCCCAGCGAGGGCACCGGGGAGCTGTTTTTT. Translation: CASSVDPSEGTGELFF. The chain couples TRBV9 to TRBJ2-2, with D possibly matching TRBD2 (5 bases). Germline V lookup: CDR1 SGDLS, CDR2 YYNGEE. V gave up 0 bases and J gave up 4 bases, with 13 bases separating them. There are 16 residues in the CDR3.

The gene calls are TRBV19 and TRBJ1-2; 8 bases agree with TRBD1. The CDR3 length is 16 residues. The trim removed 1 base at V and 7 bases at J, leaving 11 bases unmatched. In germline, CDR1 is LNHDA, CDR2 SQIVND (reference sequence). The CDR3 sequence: CASSIASGGRGPGYTF. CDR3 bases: TGTGCCAGTAGTATAGCATCAGGGGGCCGGGGTCCTGGCTACACCTTC. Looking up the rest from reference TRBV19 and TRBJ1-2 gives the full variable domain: DGGITQSPKYLFRKEGQNVTLSCEQNLNHDAMYWYRQDPGQGLRLIYYSQIVNDFQKGDIAEGYSVSREKKESFPLTVTSAQKNPTAFYLCASSIASGGRGPGYTFGSGTRLTVV.

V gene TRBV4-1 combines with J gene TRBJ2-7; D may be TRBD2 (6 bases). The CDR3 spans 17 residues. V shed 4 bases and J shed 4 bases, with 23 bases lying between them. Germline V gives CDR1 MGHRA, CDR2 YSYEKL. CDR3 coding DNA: TGCGCCAGCAGCCGGAGGGCGGAGCCGGGTGAAATTTACGAGCAGTACGTC. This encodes CASSRRAEPGEIYEQYV.